The entry below gives a single T cell receptor beta chain sequence along with its context. Its antigen is unknown. This sample is drawn from a study of cytomegalovirus exposure and HLA in healthy donors. Turning to the study itself: Roughly 85 million unique TCRs from HLA-typed donors made up an early data release. Study findings and constraints: Most TCR sequences showed up rarely, but some public TCRs showed up in many donors.

PCR was performed using 60 Vbeta and 13 Jbeta primers. TCRdb's copy holds only in-frame clones and misses some; the assay was immunoSEQ multiplex PCR. The sample records approximately 140,000 clones, 79% being singletons. The sequencing sample was made of PBMCs. This clonotype originated in a man aged 45-65 years in good health and CMV-seropositive.

CDR3 coding DNA: TGTGCCAGCAGCACCGGGACTAGCGGGAGGGTGGTCGGAGAGACCCAGTACTTC. It specifies CASSTGTSGRVVGETQYF. The V and J genes are TRBV7-2 and TRBJ2-5; 16 bases are shared with TRBD2. This CDR3 region has 18 residues. The trim removed 5 bases at V and 4 bases at J, leaving 10 bases unmatched. The germline gives CDR1 SGHTA, CDR2 FQGNSA.